This TCR beta chain was recovered during a study of blood T cells in healthy people across ages. Study-wide findings and caveats: Higher diversity and more naive CD4+ cells were features of long-lived donors, compared to aged donors.

Combining a sample-barcoded 5' primer with a J-beta primer mix, a second PCR ran for 7 to 11 cycles. TCRdb itself ran the 5' RACE reads through MiXCR, one entry per CDR3 protein. The repertoire holds 780,000 or so distinct CDR3 sequences, just over 55% seen once, with roughly 25% in the top ten. About this clonotype itself: The antigen is undetermined.

V lost 6 bases, J lost 8 bases, and 17 bases lay in between. Germline CDR1 and CDR2: DFQATT and SNEGSKA (reference sequence). This CDR3 comprises 14 residues. Material for sequencing was blood. The rearrangement joins TRBV20-1 to TRBJ1-6, with D maybe TRBD1 (6 bases). This receptor was taken from a man in his forties or fifties in good health. CDR3 sequence (DNA): TGCAGTGCCGCGACAGGTGATGGTCATTCACCCCTCCACTTT. Translating it yields CSAATGDGHSPLHF.